This T cell receptor beta chain is from a study of graft-versus-host responses after intestinal transplantation. The overall study: Recipients underwent multivisceral, liver-intestinal, or isolated intestinal transplants. Study conclusions and caveats: Analysis identified GvH clones in recipient marrow, with some appearing first in ileum or blood. Early after transplant, HvG clones declined as circulating GvH clones peaked.

This clone was counted only a few times. The target antigen is unknown. Repertoires were generated with immunoSEQ multiplex PCR, while TCRdb's copy carries only in-frame clones and drops some. The profile shows 60,000 to 70,000 clones, about nine tenths of them singletons. This CDR3 is built from 16 residues. Germline V CDR1 and CDR2: MNHNY, SVGAGI (reference sequence). Trimming took 4 bases from V and 5 from J; bases not matched to a gene: 11. The starting material, graft tissue, was processed to release intraepithelial and lamina propria lymphocytes. The chain has TRBV6-6 and TRBJ2-3; 8 bases agree with TRBD2. The receptor comes from a human patient who received an intestinal transplant, so some T cells may come from the graft donor. This sample comprised ileum tissue, obtained 350 to 400 days after transplant. The CDR3 region is CASSFSGGAVGDTQYF. The DNA for the CDR3 is TGTGCCAGCAGTTTCTCGGGGGGGGCTGTGGGAGATACGCAGTATTTT.